This paragraph reports one TCR beta chain. Its target is unknown. Some clones are missing from TCRdb's copy, which holds only in-frame ones; the method was immunoSEQ multiplex PCR. The sample lists about 16,000 clones; 65% to 70% were seen once. The data were obtained in a study of cytotoxic CD8 clonotypes in ibrutinib-treated CLL. For the study at large: The sample average was roughly 240,000 productive templates and 100,000 or so productive rearrangements.

The germline CDR1 and CDR2 sequences are SGHRS and YFSETQ. V lost 0 bases to trimming and J lost 2 bases; unmatched junction nucleotides: 4. The CDR3 loop spans 15 amino acids. The study's findings and limits: In sustained-remission versus progressing patients, sampling times differed. At baseline, clonality was higher than in age-matched healthy donors and correlated with CD8+ counts.

The J gene is TRBJ2-7, the V gene TRBV5-1, with 8 bases lining up with TRBD1. The sequencing used PBMCs, collected before ibrutinib treatment. The sequence derives from a human donor with chronic lymphocytic leukemia. In DNA form, the CDR3 reads TGCGCCAGCAGCTTGGAGGGACAGGCAACCTACGAGCAGTACTTC. Translating gives CASSLEGQATYEQYF.